This TCR beta chain derives from a study of blood T cell repertoires in COVID-19. Study context: Italy, Spain and the United States were the sources of the convalescent and acute COVID-19 samples.

Using immunoSEQ multiplex PCR, the repertoire was profiled, and TCRdb retains in-frame clones only, with some absent. The table includes fewer than 150,000 clones, around 86% detected once. The CDR3 sequence is 14 residues long. The ends were cut back, 0 bases at V and 10 bases at J, with 15 bases in the middle. Germline CDR1 reads LGHNA; CDR2 reads YNFKEQ. This chain connects TRBV4-2 to TRBJ1-2; D gene ambiguous. The receptor comes from a man aged 25 to 40 who had recovered from COVID-19. Sequencing input: PBMCs or T cells enriched from blood (not recorded which). The CDR3 reads CASSQEEGSRSYTF. Here the CDR3 DNA reads TGTGCCAGCAGCCAAGAGGAGGGTTCCCGTTCCTACACCTTC.